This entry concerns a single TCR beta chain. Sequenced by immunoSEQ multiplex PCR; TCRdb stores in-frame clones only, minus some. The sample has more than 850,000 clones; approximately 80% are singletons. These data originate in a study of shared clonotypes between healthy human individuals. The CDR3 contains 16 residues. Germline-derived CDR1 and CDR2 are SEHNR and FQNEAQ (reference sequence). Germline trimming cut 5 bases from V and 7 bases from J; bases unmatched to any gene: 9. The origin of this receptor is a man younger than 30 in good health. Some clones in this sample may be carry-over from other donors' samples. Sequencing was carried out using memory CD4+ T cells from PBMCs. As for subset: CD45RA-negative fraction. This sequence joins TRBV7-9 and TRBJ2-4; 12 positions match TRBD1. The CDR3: CASSPPGQGASNIQYF. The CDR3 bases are TGTGCCAGCAGCCCACCGGGACAGGGGGCTTCGAACATTCAGTACTTC.